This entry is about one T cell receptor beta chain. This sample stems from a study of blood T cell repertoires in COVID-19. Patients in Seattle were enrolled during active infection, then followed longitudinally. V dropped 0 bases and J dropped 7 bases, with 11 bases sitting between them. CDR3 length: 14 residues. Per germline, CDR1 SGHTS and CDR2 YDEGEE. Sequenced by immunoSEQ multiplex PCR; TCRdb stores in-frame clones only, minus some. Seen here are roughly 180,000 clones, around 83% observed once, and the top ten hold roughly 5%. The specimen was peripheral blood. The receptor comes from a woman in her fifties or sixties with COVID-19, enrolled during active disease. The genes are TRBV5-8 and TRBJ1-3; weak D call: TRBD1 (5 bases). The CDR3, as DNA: TGTGCCAGCAGCTTGGGACAGAGCGGGAACACCATATATTTT. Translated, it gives CASSLGQSGNTIYF.